This TCR beta chain derives from a study of blood T cell repertoires in COVID-19. The study recruited people aged roughly 18 to 100 years across 20 to 30 US areas. Clinical histories supplied by participants themselves formed the basis of cohort assignment. Donors in Cohort 3 counted as recovered after two negative PCRs, clearance, or symptom resolution. This CDR3 is built from 23 residues. The germline CDR1 and CDR2 sequences are SGHAT and FQNNGV. J gave up 5 bases and V 6 bases, and 29 bases lay outside the gene matches. Using immunoSEQ multiplex PCR, the repertoire was profiled, and TCRdb retains in-frame clones only, with some absent. This table has hundreds of thousands of clones, 85% to 90% appearing once. This clone is a singleton in its sample.

Sequencing input: PBMCs or T cells enriched from blood (not recorded which). This chain uses TRBV11-2 with TRBJ2-5, with 14 bases that match TRBD2. This TCR was recovered from a woman aged 50 to 60 who had recovered from COVID-19. CDR3 in amino acids: CASSTQQLSATRGLAGVSETQYF. The CDR3 DNA is TGTGCCAGCAGTACCCAGCAGCTTAGCGCTACAAGGGGACTAGCGGGGGTTTCCGAGACCCAGTACTTC. The entire variable domain, with the rest obtained from reference TRBV11-2 and TRBJ2-5, is as follows: EAGVAQSPRYKIIEKRQSVAFWCNPISGHATLYWYQQILGQGPKLLIQFQNNGVVDDSQLPKDRFSAERLKGVDSTLKIQPAKLEDSAVYLCASSTQQLSATRGLAGVSETQYFGPGTRLLVL.